The rows below give T cell receptor beta chains drawn from one sample of a study of blood T cell repertoires in COVID-19. Profiled with immunoSEQ multiplex PCR; TCRdb holds only in-frame clones, not every one. The sample consists of over 600,000 clones, over 80% of them appearing once. Material for sequencing was peripheral blood. The receptors come from a woman under 30 with acute or convalescent COVID-19. CDR3s include the opening cysteine and the closing phenylalanine or tryptophan. The D gene is left open where the match is weak. The size entry is marked missing in some rows and otherwise reads once, few, many or a size class.

J | length | V | size | D | CDR3 | DNA
TRBJ1-3 | 14 | TRBV30 | - | - | CAWSVGVAGNTIYF | TGTGCCTGGAGTGTCGGGGTGGCGGGAAACACCATATATTTT
TRBJ1-1 | 12 | TRBV24-1 | - | - | CATAGGSDEAFF | TGTGCCACCGCCGGCGGTTCGGATGAAGCTTTCTTT
TRBJ2-1 | 13 | TRBV19 | - | TRBD2 | CASTSGGLNEQFF | TGTGCCAGTACCAGCGGGGGGCTCAATGAGCAGTTCTTC
TRBJ1-1 | 13 | TRBV19 | - | TRBD1 | CASSVTGVAEAFF | TGTGCCAGTAGCGTCACAGGGGTCGCTGAAGCTTTCTTT
TRBJ2-7 | 14 | TRBV29-1 | - | - | CSVVDGITSYEQYF | TGCAGCGTTGTTGACGGGATAACGTCCTACGAGCAGTACTTC
TRBJ1-2 | 14 | TRBV3-1/TRBV3-2 | - | TRBD1 | CASSYATGGNGYTF | TGTGCCAGCAGCTACGCTACAGGGGGCAATGGCTACACCTTC
TRBJ2-5 | 15 | TRBV7-7 | - | TRBD2 | CASSLHLAAQETQYF | TGTGCCAGCAGCTTACACCTAGCGGCACAAGAGACCCAGTACTTC
TRBJ1-1 | 14 | TRBV19 | once | - | CASRTEYANTEAFF | TGTGCCAGTAGAACAGAATATGCAAACACTGAAGCTTTCTTT
TRBJ1-1 | 17 | TRBV27 | - | - | CASSPKWVTGLNTEAFF | TGTGCCAGCAGTCCCAAGTGGGTGACAGGTCTTAACACTGAAGCTTTCTTT
TRBJ1-3 | 15 | TRBV6-1 | - | - | CASSDPRVSGNTIYF | TGTGCCAGCAGTGATCCCCGAGTCTCTGGAAACACCATATATTTT
TRBJ2-4 | 18 | TRBV4-1 | - | TRBD1 | CASSQGVRGQENVNIQYF | TGCGCCAGCAGCCAAGGGGTCCGAGGACAGGAAAACGTGAACATTCAGTACTTC
TRBJ1-5 | 22 | TRBV1 | - | - | CTSSHPTDHGIFNTDSNQPQHF | TGCACCAGCAGCCATCCGACGGATCACGGGATTTTCAACACTGATAGCAATCAGCCCCAGCATTTT
TRBJ2-7 | 15 | TRBV27 | - | TRBD1 | CASSFLGQGTYEQYF | TGTGCCAGCAGTTTTCTCGGACAGGGTACCTACGAGCAGTACTTC
TRBJ1-2 | 16 | TRBV5-4 | - | - | CASSLSRAGESYGYTF | TGTGCCAGCAGCTTATCCAGGGCGGGGGAGAGCTATGGCTACACCTTC
TRBJ2-7 | 14 | TRBV5-5 | - | TRBD1 | CASSVMGQGSAQYF | TGTGCCAGCAGCGTTATGGGACAGGGAAGCGCGCAGTACTTC
TRBJ2-7 | 14 | TRBV7-2 | - | - | CASRATGGPNEQYF | TGTGCCAGCAGGGCCACGGGGGGCCCTAACGAGCAGTACTTC
TRBJ1-5 | 14 | TRBV2 | - | TRBD1 | CASQETGGGQPQHF | TGTGCCAGCCAGGAGACAGGGGGAGGTCAGCCCCAGCATTTT
TRBJ1-1 | 16 | TRBV19 | - | - | CASSTRAVAVNTEAFF | TGTGCCAGTAGTACCAGGGCAGTTGCGGTGAACACTGAAGCTTTCTTT
TRBJ2-2 | 15 | TRBV5-8 | once | TRBD1 | CASTRQGFPTGELFF | TGTGCCAGCACCCGACAGGGATTCCCAACCGGGGAGCTGTTTTTT
TRBJ2-2 | 15 | TRBV19 | - | - | CASSILGGYTGELFF | TGTGCCAGTAGTATCCTTGGGGGGTACACCGGGGAGCTGTTTTTT
TRBJ1-2 | 15 | TRBV6-4 | - | - | CASSDSGGGGYGYTF | TGTGCCAGCAGTGACTCTGGCGGAGGCGGCTATGGCTACACCTTC
TRBJ2-7 | 15 | TRBV7-9 | - | TRBD1 | CASSSNPGQGNEQYF | TGTGCCAGCAGCTCAAACCCTGGACAGGGGAACGAGCAGTACTTC
TRBJ1-4 | 15 | TRBV5-5 | few | - | CASSPRTALNEKLFF | TGTGCCAGCAGCCCGAGGACTGCCCTTAATGAAAAACTGTTTTTT
TRBJ2-7 | 21 | TRBV4-1 | - | TRBD1 | CASSQLYYRDRSYAISYEQYF | TGCGCCAGCAGCCAACTCTACTACCGGGACAGGTCGTACGCCATATCCTACGAGCAGTACTTC
TRBJ1-2 | 15 | TRBV19 | once | - | CASSIGRLVNYGYTF | TGTGCCAGTAGTATCGGGAGGCTGGTTAACTATGGCTACACCTTC
TRBJ1-4 | 14 | TRBV5-1 | - | - | CASSSRATNEKLFF | TGCGCCAGCAGCTCCAGGGCAACTAATGAAAAACTGTTTTTT
TRBJ2-5 | 13 | TRBV25-1 | once | TRBD1 | CASRGQGQETQYF | TGTGCCAGCAGGGGACAGGGCCAAGAGACCCAGTACTTC
TRBJ1-1 | 16 | TRBV9 | - | - | CASSVGIGEGNTEAFF | TGTGCCAGCAGCGTAGGGATCGGGGAGGGGAACACTGAAGCTTTCTTT
TRBJ1-1 | 12 | TRBV9 | - | - | CASSDPGAEAFF | TGTGCCAGCAGTGACCCGGGAGCTGAAGCTTTCTTT
TRBJ1-4 | 19 | TRBV24-1 | - | - | CATRATGTPITPQNEKLFF | TGTGCCACCAGGGCAACCGGGACACCAATCACCCCGCAAAATGAAAAACTGTTTTTT
TRBJ1-1 | 15 | TRBV6-5 | - | - | CASTTRARGNTEAFF | TGTGCCAGCACCACAAGGGCCCGGGGGAACACTGAAGCTTTCTTT
TRBJ1-1 | 15 | TRBV4-1 | - | TRBD1 | CASSQTDRGNTEAFF | TGCGCCAGCAGCCAGACTGACAGGGGGAACACTGAAGCTTTCTTT
TRBJ2-3 | 17 | TRBV6-2/TRBV6-3 | - | - | CASSYSGRTFVTDTQYF | TGTGCCAGCAGTTACTCGGGCAGAACGTTTGTCACAGATACGCAGTATTTT
TRBJ1-5 | 14 | TRBV3-1/TRBV3-2 | - | - | CASSQGTVRQPQHF | TGTGCCAGCAGCCAAGGGACAGTGCGTCAGCCCCAGCATTTT
TRBJ2-1 | 15 | TRBV9 | - | - | CASSVALDTYNEQFF | TGTGCCAGCAGCGTAGCACTAGACACCTACAATGAGCAGTTCTTC
TRBJ2-7 | 14 | TRBV2 | - | - | CASSEARQLREQYF | TGTGCCAGCAGTGAAGCGAGGCAGCTACGTGAGCAGTACTTC
TRBJ1-1 | 14 | TRBV7-9 | - | - | CASSQVTGDTEAFF | TGTGCCAGCAGCCAAGTTACGGGGGACACTGAAGCTTTCTTT
TRBJ1-2 | 14 | TRBV9 | - | - | CASSPSLGDGGYTF | TGTGCCAGCAGCCCTAGTTTAGGGGATGGTGGCTACACCTTC
TRBJ1-2 | 13 | TRBV27 | - | - | CASSETGNYGYTF | TGTGCCAGCAGCGAAACAGGGAACTATGGCTACACCTTC